The entry below describes one T cell receptor (beta chain). Its antigen is as yet unknown. As for treatment: approximately 10-day PBMC culture with coronavirus spike peptide pools or control peptides (ViraFEST assay). This sample is drawn from a study of vaccination and CD4 T cells after COVID-19. The Oncomine TCR Beta short-read assay was applied to DNA of cultured CD4+ T cells. TCRdb redid the calling of the PCR reads with MiXCR, one entry per CDR3 protein. Counted here are around 12,000 distinct CDR3 sequences, less than 50% occurring once; the ten biggest clones make up 7.5% to 10%. The junction had 5 bases not matched to a gene; V was cut back by 4 bases and J by 3 bases. The CDR3 has 14 amino acids. Germline assignment: CDR1 WNHNN and CDR2 SYGVQD (reference sequence).

This chain joins TRBV10-1 and TRBJ1-1; 7 nucleotides align to TRBD1. The clonotype originates from a human donor who had recovered from COVID-19. Sample: CD4+ T cells from blood, cultured in vitro, taken after SARS-CoV-2 vaccination. CDR3 protein: CASSAEGADTEAFF. In DNA form, the CDR3 reads TGCGCCAGCAGTGCTGAGGGGGCGGACACTGAAGCTTTCTTT.